Reported below is one TCR beta chain. There is no known antigen for this receptor. Base qualities are not provided; no much larger clone lies one nucleotide away. This sample was taken from a study of blood T cells in healthy people across ages (dated by TCRdb to about 2015). At the level of the whole study: In model experiments, template switching captured about one uniquely barcoded TCR beta cDNA molecule for every two T cells. Using the same blood draw, the study looked at two additional independent replicas of 1 million unique cDNA reads for two donors, one aged 18 to 30 and the other aged 80 or older. To avoid experimental bias, donors of different ages were distributed randomly across sequencing lanes. The study measured age-related changes in TCR beta repertoire diversity using deep sequencing normalized with unique cDNA molecular identifiers. Donors were grouped into four age groups: young (average approximately 16 years), middle-aged (less than 40), aged (about 60) and long-lived (around 82). What the work shows at the level of the full study, not this receptor alone: A strong correlation was found between observed TCR beta diversity and the percentage of naive T cells measured by flow cytometry. As age increased, observed TCR beta diversity per million T cells dropped in a roughly linear way, and a significant reduction was already evident by age 40. The long-lived group showed more naive CD4+ T cells, fewer expanded clones and increased TCR diversity than the aged group, suggesting age selection. Conclusive comparison of naive and antigen-experienced compartments was prevented by the profiling of bulk unsorted PBMCs. Because donor CMV infection status was unknown, age-related changes in expanded clonotypes were potentially confounded. Total diversity estimates from one million sequenced T cells were considered lower bounds and underestimates.

The library was built by means of 5' RACE. These reads were obtained on an Illumina HiSeq 2500. A second PCR of roughly 6 to 11 cycles was run with a J-beta primer mix and a sample-barcoded 5' primer. Each TCR beta cDNA molecule received a unique molecular identifier from a template-switch 5' adaptor carrying 12 random nucleotides. Each sample yielded at least 2.5 million CDR3-containing paired-end reads. First-strand cDNA synthesis was performed from all RNA using the Mint cDNA synthesis kit, with priming by a TRBC-specific oligonucleotide. Following uracil-DNA glycosylase treatment, all cDNA underwent a first 18-cycle PCR with the universal primers M1SS and BC2_uni_R. In the original analysis: For normalization, 1 million high-quality reads were randomly selected from each sample, with every read carrying a distinct molecular identifier. Reads with shared molecular identifiers were discarded instead of being binned into consensus sequences. MiTCR, set to a Q25 quality threshold and the strictest error-elimination algorithm, was used for CDR3 identification, clonotype clustering and error correction. Lower-bound total TCR beta diversity was estimated with a nonparametric unseen species model using Euler transformation. TCRdb passed the public sequencing reads through fastp at Q25 and MiXCR, retaining productive beta sequences. Entries are consolidated by CDR3 protein sequence, retaining the most common genes and DNA. TCRdb, not the original authors, processed these V and J calls. For this sample there are about 970,000 distinct CDR3 sequences; roughly half appear just once. The ten most abundant clones make up 20% to 25% of the sample.

The donors were under 40 Caucasian individuals from Russia, aged roughly 6 to 90 years, who were systemically healthy. Each donor gave roughly 11 milliliters of peripheral blood, drawn into EDTA-treated Vacutainer tubes. Ficoll-Paque density-gradient centrifugation was used to isolate PBMCs, with at least 6 million obtained per sample. Trizol reagent was used to extract total RNA from PBMCs, with at least 5 micrograms per sample. Naive CD45RAhigh/CD27high T cell percentages were measured by flow cytometry on a PBMC aliquot from every donor. The junction carries 17 bases between V and J, which are trimmed by 1 base and 4 bases respectively. In the germline V gene, CDR1 corresponds to SGHAT and CDR2 to FQNNGV. The CDR3 goes from the cysteine to the phenylalanine over 17 residues. Of all the DNA, just the CDR3 is kept, 51 bases in frame from base 1.

The chain uses TRBV11-2 and TRBJ2-1; the D segment could be TRBD1, given 7 matching bases. The sequenced sample consisted of blood. The receptor comes from a woman aged 55-69 years in good health. The DNA is as follows: TGTGCCAGCAGCTTAGGGACCTCAGGGGGAGGTTACAATGAGCAGTTCTTC. It specifies CASSLGTSGGGYNEQFF.